This T cell receptor beta chain is drawn from a study of early T cells in non-severe SARS-CoV-2 infection. Overall study context: RNA in bulk from unsorted whole blood was sequenced, and chains were unpaired.

Researchers tagged individual cDNA molecules with unique molecular identifiers. From the 5' RACE reads, TCRdb called clonotypes with MiXCR, one entry per CDR3 protein. The sample consists of roughly 51,000 distinct CDR3 sequences, approximately 8.1% of them appearing once. V lost 0 bases, J lost 5 bases, and 13 bases lay in between. The CDR3 consists of 14 residues. Germline loops: CDR1 DFQATT, CDR2 SNEGSKA (reference sequence). This clonotype has a count of ten or more. The J gene is TRBJ2-5, the V gene TRBV20-1; possibly TRBD1 for D (6 bases). The receptor's source is an adult who was a healthcare worker with PCR-confirmed SARS-CoV-2 infection or an uninfected control (not recorded which). Sequencing was performed on whole blood. CDR3 bases: TGCAGTGCTAGAGATAGGGGGTCGTGGGAGACCCAGTACTTC. As protein: CSARDRGSWETQYF.